The 28 T cell receptor beta chains below come from one sample, sequenced in a study of Graves' ophthalmopathy and Graves' hyperthyroidism. RNA transcripts were the source from which TCR beta CDR3 regions were amplified. Amplification began with first-round RT-PCR using HTBI primers, then second-round multiplex PCR was performed. MiXCR was run by TCRdb on the multiplex PCR reads, yielding one entry per CDR3 protein. Of around 340,000 distinct CDR3 sequences listed, roughly 15% are singletons. The sample consisted of peripheral blood. The receptor set was obtained from an adult man with Graves' ophthalmopathy.

This clonotype was seen ten or more times. This rearrangement joins TRBV6-1 to TRBJ1-1; possible D gene TRBD1, 6 bases. Trimming pared 2 bases from V and 5 bases from J, leaving 15 bases between. The germline V gene encodes CDR1 MNHNS and CDR2 SASEGT. CDR3 length: 15 amino acids. CDR3 region: CASSEPGQFLTEAFF. The CDR3 coding sequence is TGTGCCAGCAGTGAACCAGGACAGTTCCTTACTGAAGCTTTCTTT.

The chain combines TRBV30 with TRBJ2-6; D is perhaps TRBD1 (6 bases). Germline V gene data show CDR1 as GTSNPN and CDR2 as SVGIG (reference sequence). The CDR3 has 16 amino acids. V lost 0 bases, J lost 4 bases, and 13 bases lay in between. The CDR3: CAWSVLGGKGANVLTF. The CDR3 DNA follows: TGTGCCTGGAGTGTACTAGGGGGAAAAGGGGCCAACGTCCTGACTTTC.

This clonotype has at least ten counts. The chain recombines TRBV20-1 with TRBJ1-1, with D perhaps matching TRBD1 (5 bases). V shed 5 bases and J shed 0 bases, with 16 bases lying between them. Germline V gives CDR1 DFQATT, CDR2 SNEGSKA (reference sequence). The CDR3 totals 15 residues. DNA of the CDR3: TGCAGTGCTCCCGGTCCCTGGGGGATGAACACTGAAGCTTTCTTT. Residues: CSAPGPWGMNTEAFF.

This clonotype was recorded many times. This chain joins TRBV20-1 and TRBJ2-7; D may be TRBD2 (7 bases). V gave up 1 base and J gave up 6 bases, with 16 bases separating them. Looked up from germline, CDR1 is DFQATT and CDR2 is SNEGSKA (reference sequence). The CDR3 runs to 14 residues. CDR3 coding DNA: TGCAGTGCTAGAGCCCCAGGGGAGGGTACCGAGCAGTACTTC. This codes for CSARAPGEGTEQYF.

This clonotype was seen just once. One junction end does not reproduce the germline sequence, and a read error may be involved. The rearrangement uses TRBV15 and TRBJ2-5; D unclear. CDR1 and CDR2 (germline): LNHNV, YYDKDF (reference sequence). This CDR3 is built from 14 residues. The CDR3 sequence: CATISYGRQEIQYF. Written as DNA, the CDR3 is TGTGCCACCATCAGTTACGGCCGACAAGAGATCCAGTACTTC.

This clonotype was seen at least ten times. The DNA is left out, because the CDR3 cannot be placed on it with certainty; the CDR3 is given as TCRdb lists it. The chain carries TRBV28 and TRBJ2-5; the table assigns TRBD2, which was not confirmed against the DNA. Ends included, the CDR3 has 14 residues. Germline V gene lookup returns CDR1 MDHEN and CDR2 SYDVKM. The CDR3: CASSAWASGAAPYF.

This clonotype was observed many times. The chain carries TRBV28 and TRBJ1-5; tentative D call: TRBD1 (6 bases). The CDR3 length is 13 residues. Germline V lookup: CDR1 MDHEN, CDR2 SYDVKM. Trimming shortened V by 10 bases and J by 2 bases, and 12 bases separated the two germline ends. CDR3: CATQGRGNQPQHF. The CDR3 DNA is TGTGCCACCCAGGGGAGGGGCAATCAGCCCCAGCATTTT.

This chain links TRBV11-2 with TRBJ2-7; 11 positions match TRBD2. The CDR3 totals 16 residues. The germline V gene encodes CDR1 SGHAT and CDR2 FQNNGV. V lost 4 bases to trimming and J lost 2 bases; unmatched junction nucleotides: 7. The CDR3 DNA reads TGTGCCAGCAGCTCCCTAACTAGCGGGAGTGCCTACGAGCAGTACTTC. Translated, it gives CASSSLTSGSAYEQYF.

Turning to this clonotype: This may arise from a read error, as a much more abundant clone is one base away. V usage is TRBV19 and J usage is TRBJ1-5, with a possible D match to TRBD1 (5 bases). The length of the CDR3 is 16 residues. Trimming removed 7 bases at V and 0 bases at J, with 16 bases between. CDR1 is LNHDA, CDR2 SQIVND, per germline (reference sequence). As DNA, the CDR3 is TGTGCCAGTATCCACTCGACAGCGTATAGCAATCAGCCCCAGCATTTT. Its translation: CASIHSTAYSNQPQHF. Together with reference TRBV19 and TRBJ1-5, the CDR3 gives the full variable domain: DGGITQSPKYLFRKEGQNVTLSCEQNLNHDAMYWYRQDPGQGLRLIYYSQIVNDFQKGDIAEGYSVSREKKESFPLTVTSAQKNPTAFYLCASIHSTAYSNQPQHFGDGTRLSIL.

In its sample, this clonotype was seen a few times. This chain uses TRBV3-1 with TRBJ1-1, with no clear D. V lost 5 bases to trimming and J lost 0 bases, with 13 bases between them. Germline CDR1 and CDR2: LGHDT and YNNKEL (reference sequence). The CDR3 is 15 amino acids. CDR3: CASSNAPGLNTEAFF. The CDR3 DNA follows: TGTGCCAGCAGCAACGCCCCGGGTTTGAACACTGAAGCTTTCTTT.

This clonotype has at least ten counts. The rearrangement links TRBV29-1 to TRBJ1-3, with 8 bases aligning to TRBD1. The germline V gene has CDR1 SQVTM and CDR2 ANQGSEA. The CDR3 runs to 15 residues. V lost 3 bases and J lost 0; bases outside the gene matches: 4. Written as DNA, the CDR3 is TGCAGCGTTGAGACAGGGGCAAACTCTGGAAACACCATATATTTT. Its translation: CSVETGANSGNTIYF.

This clonotype was seen many times. The chain has TRBV28 and TRBJ1-2, with D perhaps matching TRBD1 (6 bases). CDR1 and CDR2 (germline): MDHEN, SYDVKM. V was cut by 10 bases and J by 2 bases, with 17 bases left in between. This CDR3 is built from 14 residues. The CDR3 nucleotides are TGTGCCACCCTAACCGAGACAGGAAACTATGGCTACACCTTC. It encodes CATLTETGNYGYTF.

This clonotype was counted ten times or more. The rearrangement links TRBV4-2 to TRBJ2-7, with 10 bases fitting TRBD2. Germline values: CDR1 LGHNA, CDR2 YNFKEQ. V gave up 1 base and J gave up 2 bases; unmatched junction bases: 5. This CDR3 is 16 amino acids long. CDR3 loop: CASSQVMLAGAYEQYF. CDR3 DNA sequence: TGTGCCAGCAGCCAAGTCATGCTAGCGGGAGCCTACGAGCAGTACTTC.

At least ten counts were recorded for this clonotype. The chain uses TRBV12-3 or TRBV12-4 and TRBJ1-1; unclear D gene. The germline V and J ends were trimmed by 5 bases and 0 bases, with 10 bases remaining between them. The CDR3 totals 14 residues. The CDR3 DNA follows: TGTGCCAGCAGTCCCACGGGGATGAACACTGAAGCTTTCTTT. Encoded protein: CASSPTGMNTEAFF.

This chain links TRBV6-2 or TRBV6-3 with TRBJ2-7; D is unresolved. V dropped 6 bases and J dropped 5 bases, with 17 bases sitting between them. Germline V gives CDR1 MNHEY, CDR2 SVGEGT. This CDR3 comprises 14 residues. CDR3 protein: CASSQDLESHEQYF. As DNA, the CDR3 is TGTGCCAGCAGCCAGGACCTGGAAAGCCACGAGCAGTACTTC.

This chain links TRBV19 with TRBJ2-7; the match to TRBD1 covers 8 bases. With V trimmed by 4 bases and J by 2 bases, 7 bases remained unmatched. The germline gives CDR1 LNHDA, CDR2 SQIVND (reference sequence). The CDR3 is 15 residues long. The CDR3 DNA reads TGTGCCAGTAGTACATCCGGGACAGGTCCCTACGAGCAGTACTTC. Translated: CASSTSGTGPYEQYF.

This clonotype was seen just once. The chain uses TRBV27 and TRBJ2-5; D remains ambiguous. Trimming took 4 bases from V and 5 from J, leaving 11 bases between them. The CDR3 runs 13 residues. Germline V gene lookup returns CDR1 MNHEY and CDR2 SMNVEV (reference sequence). CDR3 loop: CASSSGPWETQYF. DNA of the CDR3: TGTGCCAGCAGTTCCGGGCCCTGGGAGACCCAGTACTTC.

This clonotype has at least ten counts. The CDR3 spells CASSFRGRINTGELFF. Here the CDR3 DNA reads TGTGCCAGCAGCTTTCGGGGACGAATCAACACCGGGGAGCTGTTTTTT. The chain has TRBV7-6 and TRBJ2-2; D tentatively fits TRBD1 or TRBD2 (5 bases each). The CDR3 spans 16 residues. V lost 3 bases and J lost 2, with 13 bases in between. Per germline, CDR1 SGHVS and CDR2 FNYEAQ.

There are many counts of this clonotype. This rearrangement joins TRBV6-1 to TRBJ1-5, with TRBD1 as a possible D gene (6 bases). The V gene's germline CDR1 is MNHNS and CDR2 SASEGT. This CDR3 is 15 amino acids long. The V end was cut by 5 bases, the J end by 0 bases, with 11 bases between. CDR3 residues: CASSRGGYSNQPQHF. DNA for the CDR3: TGTGCCAGCAGTCGAGGGGGATATAGCAATCAGCCCCAGCATTTT.

This clonotype appeared many times. J is TRBJ1-1 and V is TRBV6-2 or TRBV6-3; tentatively, D is TRBD1 (5 bases). The CDR3 is made up of 14 amino acids. Trimming took 8 bases from V and 0 from J, leaving 13 bases between them. Germline-derived CDR1 and CDR2 are MNHEY and SVGEGT. CDR3 bases: TGTGCCAGCCACGAGGGACTCGTGAACACTGAAGCTTTCTTT. Protein sequence: CASHEGLVNTEAFF.

This clonotype was counted many times. The gene calls are TRBV10-3 and TRBJ2-3; 14 bases are a match to TRBD2. The CDR3 has 16 residues. The trim removed 6 bases at V and 3 bases at J, leaving 5 bases unmatched. Germline CDR1 ENHRY, CDR2 SYGVKD. The CDR3 protein is CAIRETSGGATDTQYF. DNA of the CDR3: TGTGCCATCAGGGAGACTAGCGGGGGGGCAACAGATACGCAGTATTTT.

This clonotype was detected many times. The chain employs TRBV3-1 and TRBJ2-5, with no clear D. The CDR3 loop spans 14 amino acids. The V end was cut by 5 bases, the J end by 4 bases, with 14 bases between. CDR1 and CDR2 from the germline V gene are LGHDT and YNNKEL (reference sequence). The CDR3 spells CASSEKLPLETQYF. The CDR3 DNA reads TGTGCCAGCAGCGAAAAACTACCTTTAGAGACCCAGTACTTC.

In its sample, this clonotype was seen many times. The gene calls are TRBV12-3 or TRBV12-4 and TRBJ1-6; D may be TRBD1 (5 bases). The CDR3 is 12 amino acids. V lost 1 base and J 12 bases, leaving 7 bases between the germline ends. In nucleotides, the CDR3 is TGTGCCAGCAGTTTAGAACAGGAACCCCTCCACTTT. Translating it yields CASSLEQEPLHF.

This clonotype appeared many times. The chain joins TRBV9 to TRBJ2-7; 8 bases are shared with TRBD2. The CDR3 is 13 residues long. Per germline, CDR1 SGDLS and CDR2 YYNGEE. V was pared by 8 bases and J by 3 bases, with 7 bases of the junction left unmatched. The CDR3 loop reads CASSGTSNYEQYF. The CDR3 nucleotides are TGTGCCAGTTCCGGGACTAGTAACTACGAGCAGTACTTC.

This clonotype was counted many times. The rearrangement uses TRBV6-1 and TRBJ2-2, with 12 bases fitting TRBD2. V lost 10 bases, J lost 5 bases, and 5 bases stayed unmatched. This CDR3 comprises 14 residues. Per the germline V gene, CDR1 is MNHNS and CDR2 is SASEGT. In DNA, the CDR3 is TGTGCCACCCAAACTAGCGGGGGGACCGGGGAGCTGTTTTTT. Amino acid sequence: CATQTSGGTGELFF.

There are many counts of this clonotype. The chain's CDR3 is CASLQPWPYEQYF. CDR3 in DNA: TGTGCCAGCCTCCAACCCTGGCCCTACGAGCAGTACTTC. The rearrangement links TRBV28 to TRBJ2-7; D is ambiguous. The length of the CDR3 is 13 residues. V lost 8 bases and J lost 2, with 13 bases in between. Germline V gives CDR1 MDHEN, CDR2 SYDVKM.

This clonotype occurred many times. The J gene is TRBJ2-2, the V gene TRBV19; no firm D call. From germline, CDR1 is LNHDA and CDR2 SQIVND (reference sequence). The CDR3 contains 12 residues. V was pared by 6 bases and J by 6 bases, with 8 bases between. CDR3: CASRVNPGELFF. CDR3 sequence (DNA): TGTGCCAGTAGAGTGAATCCCGGGGAGCTGTTTTTT.

V is TRBV7-2 and J is TRBJ2-5; possibly TRBD1 for D (6 bases). Germline V lookup: CDR1 SGHTA, CDR2 FQGNSA. V was trimmed by 5 bases and J by 2 bases, leaving 12 bases between them. This CDR3 is built from 14 residues. CDR3 loop: CASSPRTVQETQYF. In DNA form, the CDR3 reads TGTGCCAGCAGCCCCCGGACAGTACAAGAGACCCAGTACTTC.